This is a list of T cell receptor beta chains from one sample in a study of Tregs in tolerant kidney transplant recipients. TCRdb keeps only in-frame clones here, not all; method: immunoSEQ multiplex PCR. The sample yields some 110,000 clones, roughly 92% seen once. Sequencing used CD4+ T cells from blood. All receptors derive from a human donor in good health. The CDR3 runs from the conserved cysteine through the conserved F or W. The size entry is marked missing in some rows and otherwise reads once, few, many or a size class.

J gene	clone size	V gene	CDR3 protein
TRBJ1-1	.	TRBV6-5	CASSYSRTRGEAFF
TRBJ1-1	few	TRBV6-1	CASSVRGTEAFF
TRBJ2-3	.	TRBV9	CASSAWAGGSEGTQYF
TRBJ1-3	.	TRBV7-6	CASSLARNSGNTIYF
TRBJ2-1	.	TRBV5-6	CASSLLGLAGDEQFF
TRBJ2-7	.	TRBV9	CASSVAPSYEQYF
TRBJ1-1	.	TRBV15	CATSFDWTEFEAFF
TRBJ2-7	.	TRBV7-6	CASSLGGSSSYEQYF
TRBJ2-2	.	TRBV5-1	CASSLYSGLSNTGELFF
TRBJ1-1	.	TRBV19	CASSSEGFEAFF
TRBJ2-7	.	TRBV15	CATSRDRGRYEQYF
TRBJ1-6	.	TRBV5-6	CASSRLGGDSPLHF
TRBJ1-2	.	TRBV29-1	CSVERTGTGVVGYTF
TRBJ2-7	.	TRBV19	CASSFQTGHYEQYF
TRBJ2-6	.	TRBV6-6	CASGETGISGANVLTF
TRBJ2-7	.	TRBV5-6	CASSFVDSYYEQYF
TRBJ2-7	once	TRBV4-1	CASSQPLAGGYEQYF
TRBJ1-6	.	TRBV9	CASSVGVATSYNSPLHF
TRBJ1-2	.	TRBV6-5	CASSRDASGYYGYTF
TRBJ1-2	.	TRBV6-5	CASSYPGGRGYTF
TRBJ2-1	.	TRBV12-5	CASAVDVPYEQFF
TRBJ2-6	.	TRBV5-1	CASSSQVSGANVLTF
TRBJ1-1	.	TRBV6-5	CASSYSIRVPEAFF
TRBJ2-7	.	TRBV27	CASSPTRLAGAEQYF
TRBJ1-5	.	TRBV18	CASSSRDRGSNQPQHF
TRBJ2-7	.	TRBV6-5	CASSYSRGRVSLEQYF
TRBJ1-2	.	TRBV27	CASSLNRDTIPYGYTF
TRBJ1-2	.	TRBV6-1	CASSESGFLRGYTF
TRBJ1-5	.	TRBV5-1	CASSWTGGDQPQHF
TRBJ2-3	.	TRBV7-2	CASSRIWTGESDTQYF
TRBJ2-1	.	TRBV5-4	CASGGSTSYNEQFF
TRBJ2-2	.	TRBV5-1	CASRYGENTGELFF
TRBJ1-1	.	TRBV2	CASSVGLMNTEAFF
TRBJ2-7	.	TRBV2	CASSWTSRTYEQYF
TRBJ2-7	.	TRBV19	CASSVPGTGIHEQYF
TRBJ2-5	.	TRBV9	CASSVGTSGDFSYQETQYF
TRBJ1-4	.	TRBV6-6	CASSYSRNEKLFF
TRBJ1-6	once	TRBV30	CAWSVWPGQVNSPLHF
TRBJ1-2	.	TRBV18	CASSLNKGQGFGYTF
TRBJ1-1	.	TRBV4-2	CASSQDVGRLLRNTEAFF
TRBJ2-5	.	TRBV5-1	CASSPGTGGETQYF
TRBJ1-1	.	TRBV5-1	CASSSGTSIMNTEAFF
TRBJ1-6	.	TRBV18	CASSPPGGRNSPLHF
TRBJ2-5	.	TRBV5-1	CASSLDGRGLAGVLRGETQYF
TRBJ2-7	.	TRBV6-5	CASSYTGPGGPYEQYF
TRBJ2-2	.	TRBV2	CASSPDYTGELFF
TRBJ2-7	.	TRBV6-1	CASSEKGIDKQYF
TRBJ2-2	.	TRBV7-2	CASSQTSGDGTGELFF
TRBJ2-1	.	TRBV29-1	CSAGTSIYNEQFF
TRBJ2-5	.	TRBV10-3	CAISESKGLGETQYF
TRBJ2-5	.	TRBV5-1	CASSLGPGHWDQETQYF
TRBJ1-6	.	TRBV19	CASSIQTGGFSPLHF
TRBJ2-7	.	TRBV6-1	CASSEAWWAYEQYF
TRBJ1-5	.	TRBV15	CATSREGTGGQPQHF